This TCR beta chain was identified during a study of CD8+CD57+ T cells in acquired aplastic anemia. About the study: Sorted CD4+ and CD8+ cells yielded around 3 ug of DNA on average. CD4+ cells from healthy donors averaged around 9.9 million reads. Regarding the study as a whole: In CD8+ cells, Simpson's diversity showed no significant difference between patients and controls. Patients shared some 30 CD8+ CDR3 sequences with controls.

This clonotype was detected only a few times. Its antigen remains unidentified. In this CDR3 the conserved last residue, phenylalanine or tryptophan, is missing, so a read error is likely. The limits of the CDR3 on the DNA are not certain, so only TCRdb's listed CDR3 is given. Profiling of TCR beta VDJ combinations and CDR3 sequences used genomic DNA as template. TCRdb independently ran MiXCR on the reads; one entry per CDR3 protein. The table includes about 160,000 distinct CDR3 sequences, around 40% detected once. In germline, CDR1 is LNHNV, CDR2 YYDKDF (reference sequence). Inclusive of both ends, the CDR3 amounts to 12 amino acids.

The chain combines TRBV15 with TRBJ1-2; TRBD1 reflects the table's D call only, with no check against the DNA. This clonotype originated in a human donor in good health. The sample was sorted CD4+, CD8+, or CD8+CD57+ T cells (not recorded which) from PBMCs. The CDR3 sequence: CATSGDRGYCTS.